This T cell receptor (beta chain) is from a study of blood T cell repertoires in COVID-19. Study-level background: The United States, Italy and Spain provided the acute and convalescent COVID-19 samples. T cells, B-cell-depleted T cells, or PBMCs supplied cDNA or gDNA.

Individuals drawn from 24 US areas were roughly 18 to 95 years old. Using immunoSEQ multiplex PCR, the repertoire was profiled, and TCRdb retains in-frame clones only, with some absent. The data hold approximately 480,000 clones, with about 85% observed a single time. The CDR3 loop spans 14 amino acids. V was trimmed by 3 bases and J by 6 bases, leaving 14 bases between them. Germline CDR1 SGDLS, CDR2 YYNGEE. Material: PBMCs or T cells enriched from blood (not recorded which). This clonotype was sampled from a woman aged 18-29 years who had recovered from COVID-19. The chain employs TRBV9 and TRBJ2-3; TRBD2 is a possible D gene (7 bases). CDR3 nucleotides: TGTGCCAGCAGCGCGGAAGGGGGGGACGATACGCAGTATTTT. It specifies CASSAEGGDDTQYF. The whole variable domain, remainder taken from reference TRBV9 and TRBJ2-3, is DSGVTQTPKHLITATGQRVTLRCSPRSGDLSVYWYQQSLDQGLQFLIQYYNGEERAKGNILERFSAQQFPDLHSELNLSSLELGDSALYFCASSAEGGDDTQYFGPGTRLTVL.